This TCR beta chain was profiled in a study of blood T cell repertoires in COVID-19. Study background: Acute-phase and convalescent COVID-19 samples originated in the United States, Italy and Spain. PBMCs, B-cell-depleted T cells, or T cells were the source of the cDNA or gDNA that made up the material.

V was pared by 1 base and J by 1 base, with 23 bases between. Germline V gives CDR1 LNHDA, CDR2 SQIVND (reference sequence). CDR3 size: 20 residues. In the authors' methods: Scientists estimated how many nucleated cells there were by amplifying reference gene primers. Clones were read by immunoSEQ multiplex PCR, and TCRdb kept only the in-frame ones, dropping some. From that table come the V and J calls and clone size; the DNA was used to work out D and trimming. The sample gives 400,000 or so clones, approximately 86% of which show up once; 3% is in the top ten. The material sequenced was peripheral blood. This TCR came from a human donor in a cohort sampled during active COVID-19. The chain links TRBV19 to TRBJ1-5, with a possible D match to TRBD1 (6 bases). The CDR3 bases are TGTGCCAGTAGTATAGTCGGGTTCTACAGGGAGCAAAGGAGCAATCAGCCCCAGCATTTT. Protein sequence: CASSIVGFYREQRSNQPQHF.